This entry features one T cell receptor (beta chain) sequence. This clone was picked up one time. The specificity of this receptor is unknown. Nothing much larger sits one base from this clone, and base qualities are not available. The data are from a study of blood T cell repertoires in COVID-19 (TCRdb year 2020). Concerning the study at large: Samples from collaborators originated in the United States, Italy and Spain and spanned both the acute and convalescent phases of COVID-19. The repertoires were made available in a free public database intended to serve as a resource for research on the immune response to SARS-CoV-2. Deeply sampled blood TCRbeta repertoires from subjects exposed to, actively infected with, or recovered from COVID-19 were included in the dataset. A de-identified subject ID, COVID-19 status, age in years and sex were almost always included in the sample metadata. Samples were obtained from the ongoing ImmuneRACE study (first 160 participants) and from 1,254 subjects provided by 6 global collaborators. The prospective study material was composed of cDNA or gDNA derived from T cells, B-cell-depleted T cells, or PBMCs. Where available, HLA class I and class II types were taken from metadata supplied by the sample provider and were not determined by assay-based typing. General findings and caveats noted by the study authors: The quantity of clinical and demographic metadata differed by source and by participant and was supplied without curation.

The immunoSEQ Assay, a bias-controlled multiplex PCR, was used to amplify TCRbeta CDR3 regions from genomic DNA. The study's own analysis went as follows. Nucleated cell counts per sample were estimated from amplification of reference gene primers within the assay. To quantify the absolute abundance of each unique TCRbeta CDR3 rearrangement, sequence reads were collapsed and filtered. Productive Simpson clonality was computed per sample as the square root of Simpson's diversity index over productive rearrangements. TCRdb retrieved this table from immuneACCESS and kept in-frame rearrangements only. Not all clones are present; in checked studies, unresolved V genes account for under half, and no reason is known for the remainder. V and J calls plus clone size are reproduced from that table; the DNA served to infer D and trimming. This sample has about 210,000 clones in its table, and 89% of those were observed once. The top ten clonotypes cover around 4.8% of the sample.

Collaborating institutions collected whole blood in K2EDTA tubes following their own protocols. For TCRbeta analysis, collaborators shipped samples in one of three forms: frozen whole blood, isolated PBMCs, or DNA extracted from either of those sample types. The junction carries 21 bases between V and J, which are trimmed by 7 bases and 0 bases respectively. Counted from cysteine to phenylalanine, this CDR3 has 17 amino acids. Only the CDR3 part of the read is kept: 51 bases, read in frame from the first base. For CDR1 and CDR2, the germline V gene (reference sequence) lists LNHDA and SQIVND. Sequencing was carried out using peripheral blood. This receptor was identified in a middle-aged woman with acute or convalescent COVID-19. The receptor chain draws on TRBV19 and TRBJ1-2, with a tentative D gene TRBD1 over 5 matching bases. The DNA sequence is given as TGTGCCAGTATGGATTCCCTTAGCAGGGTTGCTAACTATGGCTACACCTTC. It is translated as CASMDSLSRVANYGYTF.